Listed here is a single TCR beta chain. Germline CDR1 MNHEY, CDR2 SVGEGT. Trimming stripped 10 bases from V and 0 bases from J, with 13 bases between. This CDR3 spans 14 amino acids. The data were taken from a study of T cells in Graves' hyperthyroidism and ophthalmopathy. RNA transcripts provided the source from which TCR beta CDR3 regions were amplified. HTBI primers were employed in a first-round RT-PCR of the TCR CDR3. TCRdb used MiXCR to reprocess the multiplex PCR reads, holding one entry per CDR3 protein. The sample has approximately 610,000 distinct CDR3 sequences; over 12% are singletons. The chain couples TRBV6-2 or TRBV6-3 to TRBJ1-5; unclear D gene. The specimen was blood. The receptor comes from a woman aged 40-49 years with Graves' ophthalmopathy. The CDR3 sequence is CATTDGYSNQPQHF. The CDR3 DNA reads TGTGCCACCACGGACGGATATAGCAATCAGCCCCAGCATTTT.